The present TCR beta chain was sequenced within a study of blood T cell repertoires in COVID-19. Clones were read by immunoSEQ multiplex PCR, and TCRdb kept only the in-frame ones, dropping some. The data hold 200,000 to 250,000 clones, with about 83% observed a single time. The CDR3 covers 16 residues. Trimming took 0 bases from V and 6 from J; bases not matched to a gene: 8. Germline V gene sequence: CDR1 WSHSY, CDR2 SAAADI. This clone occurred once. This clonotype originated in a woman aged 45-65 years who had been exposed to COVID-19. The sequencing sample was made of PBMCs or T cells enriched from blood (not recorded which). This chain links TRBV10-2 with TRBJ2-1, with 7 nucleotides matching TRBD1. The CDR3: CASSESGQLGFNEQFF. The CDR3 DNA reads TGCGCCAGCAGTGAGTCGGGACAGCTGGGGTTCAATGAGCAGTTCTTC.